This T cell receptor (beta chain) is drawn from a study of shared clonotypes between healthy human individuals. Method: immunoSEQ multiplex PCR; TCRdb's copy keeps in-frame clones and lacks some. Among more than 550,000 clones listed, around 70% were seen once. Germline trimming cut 4 bases from V and 0 bases from J; bases unmatched to any gene: 6. Germline CDR1 is SNHLY and CDR2 is FYNNEI. There are 15 residues in the CDR3. Sequenced: memory CD4+ T cells sorted from blood. Subset given: CD45RA-negative fraction. The gene calls are TRBV2 and TRBJ2-7; 7 bases fit TRBD1. This TCR was recovered from a woman between 25 and 40 years old in good health. CDR3 nucleotides: TGTGCCAGCAGTGGGGACAGATTAAGCTCCTACGAGCAGTACTTC. As protein: CASSGDRLSSYEQYF.